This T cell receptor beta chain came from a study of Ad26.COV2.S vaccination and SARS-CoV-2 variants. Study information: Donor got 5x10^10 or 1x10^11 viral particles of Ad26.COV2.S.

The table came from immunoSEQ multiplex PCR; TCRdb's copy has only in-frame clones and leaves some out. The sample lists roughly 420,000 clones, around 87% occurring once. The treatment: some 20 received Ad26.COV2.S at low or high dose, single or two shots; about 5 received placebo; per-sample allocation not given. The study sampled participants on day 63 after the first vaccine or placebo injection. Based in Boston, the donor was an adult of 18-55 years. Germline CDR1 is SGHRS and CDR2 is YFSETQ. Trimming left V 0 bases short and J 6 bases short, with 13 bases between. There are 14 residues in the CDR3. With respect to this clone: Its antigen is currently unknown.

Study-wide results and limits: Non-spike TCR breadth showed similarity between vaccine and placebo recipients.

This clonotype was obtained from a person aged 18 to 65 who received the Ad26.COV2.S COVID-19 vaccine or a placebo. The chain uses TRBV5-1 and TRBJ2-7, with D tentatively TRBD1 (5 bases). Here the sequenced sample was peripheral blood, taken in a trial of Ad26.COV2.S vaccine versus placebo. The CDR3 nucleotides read TGCGCCAGCAGCTTGGAGGGGTTTCAGGGCGAGCAGTACTTC. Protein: CASSLEGFQGEQYF. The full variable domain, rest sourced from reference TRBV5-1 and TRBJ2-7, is KAGVTQTPRYLIKTRGQQVTLSCSPISGHRSVSWYQQTPGQGLQFLFEYFSETQRNKGNFPGRFSGRQFSNSRSEMNVSTLELGDSALYLCASSLEGFQGEQYFGPGTRLTVT.